The 8 T cell receptor beta chains below were found in one sample sequenced in a study of blood T cell repertoires in COVID-19 (dated by TCRdb to the early 2020s). The receptor library was made with the immunoSEQ multiplex PCR assay. Not all clones reach the TCRdb copy of this immuneACCESS table, which keeps in-frame sequences only. Checked studies attribute under half of the gap to unresolved V genes and leave the rest unexplained. The sample includes 250,000 to 300,000 clones, with 85% to 90% observed a single time. Jointly, the top ten make up 3.5% to 5.5% of the sample. Source material: peripheral blood. Receptor source: a woman aged 40 to 50 who had recovered from COVID-19.

The J gene is TRBJ2-5, the V gene TRBV4-3; D unclear. Germline loops: CDR1 LGHNA, CDR2 YSLEER. V gave up 0 bases and J gave up 2 bases, with 10 bases separating them. The CDR3 is 15 residues long. CDR3 loop: CASSQEGTAQETQYF. CDR3 in DNA: TGCGCCAGCAGCCAAGAGGGCACGGCACAAGAGACCCAGTACTTC.

This sequence joins TRBV6-1 and TRBJ2-5; 9 bases align to TRBD2. The CDR3 extends over 16 amino acids. V trimming: 1 base; J trimming: 5 bases; junction bases outside the gene matches: 8. Germline V gene sequence: CDR1 MNHNS, CDR2 SASEGT. Here the CDR3 reads CASSEGIAGAKETQYF. The CDR3 region has the DNA TGTGCCAGCAGTGAAGGGATAGCGGGGGCCAAGGAGACCCAGTACTTC.

The chain combines TRBV28 with TRBJ1-6; D perhaps matches TRBD1 (6 bases). The germline V and J ends were trimmed by 7 bases and 2 bases, with 12 bases remaining between them. This CDR3 has 15 residues. The V gene's germline CDR1 is MDHEN and CDR2 SYDVKM. The CDR3 reads CASTTGLAYNSPLHF. The CDR3 coding sequence is TGTGCCAGCACCACAGGGTTGGCCTATAATTCACCCCTCCACTTT.

The chain carries TRBV19 and TRBJ2-5; 8 bases fit TRBD1. CDR1 and CDR2 from the germline V gene are LNHDA and SQIVND (reference sequence). The CDR3 loop spans 14 amino acids. With V trimmed by 0 bases and J by 3 bases, 0 bases remained unmatched. CDR3 sequence: CASSIEGQEETQYF. The CDR3 region has the DNA TGTGCCAGTAGTATAGAGGGACAGGAAGAGACCCAGTACTTC.

The rearrangement joins TRBV27 to TRBJ2-5; 7 bases map to TRBD1. With V trimmed by 5 bases and J by 2 bases, 8 bases remained unmatched. Germline values: CDR1 MNHEY, CDR2 SMNVEV (reference sequence). The CDR3 sequence is 15 residues long. This chain's CDR3 is CASSEKTGFQETQYF. DNA for the CDR3: TGTGCCAGCAGTGAGAAGACAGGGTTTCAAGAGACCCAGTACTTC.

The rearrangement uses TRBV5-6 and TRBJ2-4; 7 bases line up with TRBD2. This CDR3 contains 14 residues. Losses at the gene ends were 0 bases for V and 5 bases for J; bases not matched to a gene: 2. From germline, CDR1 is SGHDT and CDR2 YYEEEE. CDR3 DNA: TGTGCCAGCAGCTTGGAGCGGGGTCAAAACATTCAGTACTTC. This sequence encodes CASSLERGQNIQYF.

The rearrangement links TRBV6-5 to TRBJ2-1, with D unclear. Germline V lookup: CDR1 MNHEY, CDR2 SVGAGI. The CDR3 runs to 13 residues. V lost 4 bases, J lost 8 bases, and 12 bases lay in between. CDR3 in DNA: TGTGCCAGCAGTTCCCTGGTTCGGGATGAGCAGTTCTTC. This gives the protein CASSSLVRDEQFF.

The rearrangement uses TRBV30 and TRBJ2-1; 10 bases match TRBD2. The V gene end was trimmed by 1 base and the J gene end by 0 bases; junction bases not matched to a gene: 3. The CDR3 runs 16 residues. CDR1 is GTSNPN and CDR2 is SVGIG in the germline V gene (reference sequence). CDR3 nucleotides: TGTGCCTGGAGTGCCCCTAGCGGGGGCTCCTACAATGAGCAGTTCTTC. Amino acid sequence: CAWSAPSGGSYNEQFF.